Presented here are 28 T cell receptor beta chains from one specimen sequenced in a study of regulatory T cells in long-lasting Graves disease. The time point was: newly diagnosed GD, antithyroid drugs for less than 3 months. Scientists built the TCR library using RNA that was extracted from PBMCs. Library construction for TCR beta used iRepertoire HTBI primers and Arm-PCR of CDR3 regions. Via MiXCR, TCRdb re-called the multiplex PCR reads, giving one row per CDR3 protein. The sample holds around 450,000 distinct CDR3 sequences, approximately 16% seen once. The data also belong to a second study, concerning T cells in Graves' hyperthyroidism and ophthalmopathy.

Sequences were derived from peripheral blood mononuclear cells (PBMCs), sampled at new diagnosis, from a patient treated with antithyroid drugs. These receptor sequences come from a woman aged 40 to 49 with Graves disease.

This clonotype was seen repeatedly, ten times or more. This CDR3 is CASSIRVLRLAGEGGQFF. The CDR3 region has the DNA TGTGCCAGCAGTATTAGGGTTTTAAGACTAGCGGGAGAGGGGGGGCAGTTCTTC. The gene calls are TRBV12-3 or TRBV12-4 and TRBJ2-1, with 12 bases matching TRBD2. The V and J ends lost 5 bases and 12 bases, in that order; junction bases with no gene match: 20. The CDR3 has 18 residues.

This clonotype was counted only a few times. The J gene is TRBJ2-2, the V gene TRBV19; 8 bases match TRBD2. The ends lost 7 bases at V and 3 bases at J; junction bases unmatched: 16. The V gene's germline CDR1 is LNHDA and CDR2 SQIVND (reference sequence). The CDR3 has 18 residues. The DNA for the CDR3 is TGTGCCAGTACTACCTTATCCGCGGGGGGACCCCACACCGGGGAGCTGTTTTTT. Its translation: CASTTLSAGGPHTGELFF.

This clonotype has a count of ten or more. The rearrangement uses TRBV28 and TRBJ2-3; 14 nucleotides line up with TRBD2. V lost 6 bases to trimming and J lost 5 bases; unmatched junction nucleotides: 4. The CDR3 covers 15 residues. In germline, CDR1 is MDHEN, CDR2 SYDVKM. The CDR3 reads CASRIGLAGGDTQYF. CDR3 DNA: TGTGCCAGCAGAATCGGACTAGCGGGAGGAGATACGCAGTATTTT.

Remarks on this clonotype: The missing conserved phenylalanine or tryptophan at the end of this CDR3 makes a read error likely. The CDR3 DNA is TGTGCCAGCAGCTTATACAAGCGAGAGGGCCCCGGGGAGCTGTTTCTT. Translated, it gives CASSLYKREGPGELFL. The chain combines TRBV11-3 with TRBJ2-2, with D perhaps TRBD2 (5 bases). Germline V gene data show CDR1 as SGHNT and CDR2 as YENEEA. The V gene lost 2 bases and the J gene lost 6 bases, with 16 bases spanning the gap. The CDR3 loop spans 16 amino acids.

The J gene is TRBJ2-2, the V gene TRBV24-1; TRBD2 matches at 7 bases. From germline, CDR1 is KGHDR and CDR2 SFDVKD. This CDR3 region has 16 residues. V shed 4 bases and J 3 bases; nucleotides not matched to a gene: 7. The CDR3 DNA sequence: TGTGCCACCAGTGACCTTAGACTAGCCGACACCGGGGAGCTGTTTTTT. Protein product: CATSDLRLADTGELFF.

V gene TRBV3-1 combines with J gene TRBJ1-1; D is perhaps TRBD1 (6 bases). V was clipped by 5 bases and J by 1 base, with 11 bases between them. The CDR3 covers 14 residues. The germline gives CDR1 LGHDT, CDR2 YNNKEL (reference sequence). The CDR3: CASSFRTANTEAFF. The CDR3 DNA follows: TGTGCCAGCAGCTTCCGGACAGCGAACACTGAAGCTTTCTTT.

This clonotype was counted ten times or more. The CDR3 reads CASSYSQGRHTEAFF. DNA for the CDR3: TGTGCCAGCAGTTACTCCCAGGGGAGGCACACTGAAGCTTTCTTT. The chain has TRBV6-2 or TRBV6-3 and TRBJ1-1, with D possibly TRBD1 on 6 matching bases. The CDR3 extends over 15 amino acids. Trimming took off 0 bases at V and 3 bases at J, with 11 bases between the two ends. In germline, CDR1 is MNHEY, CDR2 SVGEGT.

The DNA of the CDR3 is TGTGCCAGCAGCGTGACAGCGGGAGGGCCCCCAGATACGCAGTATTTT. Encoded protein: CASSVTAGGPPDTQYF. The chain carries TRBV9 and TRBJ2-3, with 10 bases lining up with TRBD2. Germline-derived CDR1 and CDR2 are SGDLS and YYNGEE. The CDR3 runs 16 residues. V lost 2 bases, J lost 4 bases, and 7 bases stayed unmatched.

This clonotype was detected many times. The rearrangement uses TRBV7-2 and TRBJ2-7; no clear D. The V and J ends lost 5 bases and 4 bases respectively, with 9 bases between them. Germline CDR1 reads SGHTA; CDR2 reads FQGNSA. The CDR3 is made up of 12 amino acids. CDR3 loop: CASSLHRYEQYF. In DNA, the CDR3 is TGTGCCAGCAGCCTCCACAGATACGAGCAGTACTTC.

The chain employs TRBV27 and TRBJ1-1; tentative D call: TRBD1 (6 bases). V lost 6 bases and J 3 bases, leaving 11 bases between the germline ends. The CDR3 length is 13 residues. Germline CDR1 and CDR2: MNHEY and SMNVEV (reference sequence). The CDR3 DNA sequence: TGTGCCAGCAGAACGGGACAATACACTGAAGCTTTCTTT. Its protein is CASRTGQYTEAFF.

This clonotype was detected many times. V and J are TRBV6-1 and TRBJ2-5, with 13 nucleotides matching TRBD2. Per the germline V gene, CDR1 is MNHNS and CDR2 is SASEGT. CDR3 size: 15 residues. J lost 4 bases, V lost 10 bases, and 9 bases had no gene match. This CDR3 reads CATKRTSGSGETQYF. The CDR3 nucleotides are TGTGCCACCAAACGGACTAGCGGGAGTGGAGAGACCCAGTACTTC.

The chain combines TRBV7-9 with TRBJ2-7; D ambiguous. CDR1 SEHNR and CDR2 FQNEAQ come from the germline V gene (reference sequence). Trimming removed 5 bases at V and 0 bases at J, with 26 bases between. CDR3 length: 19 residues. CDR3 in amino acids: CASSASPLSRSSSSYEQYF. The CDR3, as DNA: TGTGCCAGCAGCGCGAGTCCGCTCAGTAGGTCTTCGAGCTCCTACGAGCAGTACTTC.

This clonotype came up many times. The chain combines TRBV30 with TRBJ1-1; 7 bases agree with TRBD1. The germline V gene encodes CDR1 GTSNPN and CDR2 SVGIG (reference sequence). The J segment lost 7 bases and the V segment lost 2 bases, leaving 10 bases of the junction unmatched. CDR3 length: 14 residues. The CDR3, as DNA: TGTGCCTGGAGTTTAAGGGGGCGCGGGGGTGAAGCTTTCTTT. Its protein product is CAWSLRGRGGEAFF.

This clonotype has more than one count but fewer than ten. V usage is TRBV9 and J usage is TRBJ2-1, with unresolved D. Germline CDR1 is SGDLS and CDR2 is YYNGEE. The length of the CDR3 is 14 residues. Trimming stripped 1 base from V and 6 bases from J, with 11 bases between. CDR3 nucleotide sequence: TGTGCCAGCAGCGTATTCAGCAGCTCCAATGAGCAGTTCTTC. It codes for CASSVFSSSNEQFF.

This clonotype was detected ten times or more. This sequence joins TRBV12-3 or TRBV12-4 and TRBJ2-4; D is possibly TRBD2 (6 bases). This CDR3 is built from 14 residues. With 3 bases removed from V and 7 bases from J, the gap between germline ends came to 13 bases. CDR3 nucleotide sequence: TGTGCCAGCAGTTTCGCCGGGGGATGGAACATTCAGTACTTC. Protein: CASSFAGGWNIQYF.

This clonotype was found a few times. This chain joins TRBV6-2 or TRBV6-3 and TRBJ2-7, with D perhaps assigned TRBD1 or TRBD2 (5 bases each). Germline loops: CDR1 MNHEY, CDR2 SVGEGT. CDR3 length: 15 residues. V lost 2 bases and J 0 bases, leaving 11 bases between the germline ends. In DNA form, the CDR3 reads TGTGCCAGCAGTTACGAGGGGTCGAGCTCCTACGAGCAGTACTTC. Translating it yields CASSYEGSSSYEQYF.

This clonotype was counted many times. The chain carries TRBV30 and TRBJ1-4, with D perhaps matching TRBD1 (6 bases). This CDR3 region has 13 residues. The V and J ends lost 2 bases and 7 bases respectively, with 11 bases between them. Germline V gene sequence: CDR1 GTSNPN, CDR2 SVGIG (reference sequence). CDR3 sequence: CAWSPGGREKLFF. The CDR3, as DNA: TGTGCCTGGAGTCCGGGGGGCCGTGAAAAACTGTTTTTT.

Remarks on this clonotype: This may come from a read error, since a much larger clone is one base off. V and J are TRBV7-2 and TRBJ2-5, with 11 bases lining up with TRBD1. Looked up from germline, CDR1 is SGHTA and CDR2 is FQGNSA. The CDR3 has 15 residues. This CDR3 is CASSQGQGARDEQYF. The CDR3, as DNA: TGCGCCAGCAGCCAAGGACAGGGGGCGCGGGATGAGCAGTACTTC.

This sequence joins TRBV11-3 and TRBJ2-2, with no clear D. The CDR3 is 12 amino acids. With 6 bases removed from V and 4 bases from J, the gap between germline ends came to 6 bases. Germline CDR1 is SGHNT and CDR2 is YENEEA. The CDR3 DNA reads TGTGCCAGCAGGAAGGTCACCGGGGAGCTGTTTTTT. It is translated as CASRKVTGELFF.

For the CDR3, the DNA is TGCGCCAGCAGCTCGGGGAGGGAGGGCTCTGGGGCCAACGTCCTGACTTTC. It specifies CASSSGREGSGANVLTF. V usage is TRBV5-1 and J usage is TRBJ2-6, with 7 bases that match TRBD2. CDR3 length equals 17 residues. Per germline, CDR1 SGHRS and CDR2 YFSETQ. After removal of 3 bases from V and 0 bases from J, the junction contained 6 bases not matched to a gene. Drawing the rest from reference TRBV5-1 and TRBJ2-6, the complete variable domain is KAGVTQTPRYLIKTRGQQVTLSCSPISGHRSVSWYQQTPGQGLQFLFEYFSETQRNKGNFPGRFSGRQFSNSRSEMNVSTLELGDSALYLCASSSGREGSGANVLTFGAGSRLTVL.

In its sample, this clonotype was seen many times. The CDR3 region has the DNA TGTGCCAGCAGTGTTCGAGCGGGAGTAGCAGATACGCAGTATTTT. Amino acids: CASSVRAGVADTQYF. The chain is built from TRBV6-2 or TRBV6-3 and TRBJ2-3, with 8 bases matching TRBD2. CDR3 size: 15 residues. Unmatched junction bases numbered 8, after V lost 5 bases and J lost 4 bases. CDR1 is MNHEY and CDR2 is SVGEGT in the germline V gene.

In this sample, this clonotype turned up a few times. J is TRBJ2-7 and V is TRBV11-2; D uncertain. Germline CDR1 is SGHAT and CDR2 is FQNNGV. Trimming pared 5 bases from V and 2 bases from J, leaving 10 bases between. The CDR3 is 13 residues long. CDR3: CASSSFLAYEQYF. For the CDR3, the DNA is TGTGCCAGCAGCAGCTTCCTGGCCTACGAGCAGTACTTC.

This clonotype was seen ten or more times. The J gene is TRBJ2-2, the V gene TRBV5-1; D is unresolved. The CDR3 is made up of 13 amino acids. CDR1 SGHRS and CDR2 YFSETQ come from the germline V gene. The V end lost 1 base, the J end lost 8 bases, and 9 bases lay between the germline ends. The DNA of the CDR3 is TGCGCCAGCAGCTTGACCGAAAAGGGGGAGCTGTTTTTT. Protein product: CASSLTEKGELFF.

The sample holds a few counts of this clonotype. V and J are TRBV27 and TRBJ1-2; 10 bases fit TRBD1. The CDR3 extends over 14 amino acids. CDR1 is MNHEY and CDR2 is SMNVEV in the germline V gene (reference sequence). With V trimmed by 6 bases and J by 2 bases, 3 bases remained unmatched. The CDR3 reads CASRGTGANYGYTF. The DNA for the CDR3 is TGTGCCAGCAGGGGGACAGGGGCCAACTATGGCTACACCTTC.

This clonotype came up many times. The chain links TRBV28 to TRBJ2-7; 7 bases line up with TRBD1. The CDR3 runs to 15 residues. V was pared by 7 bases and J by 0 bases, with 9 bases of the junction left unmatched. The germline gives CDR1 MDHEN, CDR2 SYDVKM. The CDR3 DNA reads TGTGCCAGCAACAGAGCCGGGACAGTCTCCTACGAGCAGTACTTC. It is translated as CASNRAGTVSYEQYF.

This clonotype was picked up many times. This chain links TRBV7-3 with TRBJ2-1; D is unclear. Trimming took 0 bases from V and 8 from J, leaving 14 bases between them. CDR3 length: 15 residues. The germline V gene has CDR1 SGHTA and CDR2 FQGTGA. CDR3: CASSLTYLAGDEQFF. The CDR3 DNA reads as TGTGCCAGCAGCTTAACGTATCTGGCCGGAGATGAGCAGTTCTTC.

This clonotype was detected many times. V and J are TRBV12-3 or TRBV12-4 and TRBJ2-2; unclear D gene. CDR3 size: 14 residues. The ends were cut back, 2 bases at V and 5 bases at J, with 9 bases in the middle. The CDR3 DNA sequence: TGTGCCAGCAGTTTAAAGGGTGGAACCGGGGAGCTGTTTTTT. This translates into CASSLKGGTGELFF.

This clonotype was observed a handful of times. This chain connects TRBV18 to TRBJ2-4, with D possibly called TRBD1 or TRBD2 (6 bases each). Between the trimmed V and J ends, which lost 1 base and 12 bases, there was a span of 16 bases. The CDR3 totals 14 residues. Germline values: CDR1 KGHSH, CDR2 LQKENI. CDR3 sequence reads: CASSPLGGTFTQYF. CDR3 sequence (DNA): TGTGCCAGCTCACCACTGGGGGGCACCTTTACTCAGTACTTC.